Reported below is one T cell receptor beta chain. Antigen specificity is unknown. Researchers built TCR beta libraries using quantitative 5'-RACE with molecular barcodes. TCRdb re-analysed the 5' RACE reads in MiXCR, keeping a single row per CDR3 protein. The sample shows approximately 150,000 distinct CDR3 sequences, approximately 17% of them seen only once. CDR3 size: 13 residues. V lost 5 bases and J lost 7, with 14 bases in between. The germline CDR1 and CDR2 sequences are SGHVS and FNYEAQ. The data are from a study of CD8 T cells in ankylosing spondylitis. Study-wide results and limits: In the blood and synovial fluid of reactive arthritis, some motif variants had been previously reported. In peripheral blood, disease-linked CD8+ clones occurred at relatively low frequencies. One TCR beta motif, made up of eight highly homologous variants, appeared characteristic of ankylosing spondylitis blood. Significantly higher representation of disease-linked clones was reported for matched ankylosing spondylitis synovial fluid.

Sequenced: blood, either unsorted or a sorted T cell fraction (not recorded which). This TCR was sampled from a male donor with ankylosing spondylitis. The rearrangement links TRBV7-6 to TRBJ1-1; unclear D gene. The CDR3 spells CASSLLENGEAFF. The CDR3 DNA follows: TGTGCCAGCAGCCTCCTAGAGAATGGTGAAGCTTTCTTT. The whole variable domain, filled in from reference TRBV7-6 and TRBJ1-1, reads GAGVSQSPRYKVTKRGQDVALRCDPISGHVSLYWYRQALGQGPEFLTYFNYEAQQDKSGLPNDRFSAERPEGSISTLTIQRTEQRDSAMYRCASSLLENGEAFFGQGTRLTVV.